These 29 T cell receptor beta chains were all obtained from the same sample, sequenced in a study of radiotherapy plus CTLA-4 blockade in lung cancer. The assay was immunoSEQ multiplex PCR, and TCRdb's table has in-frame clones only and misses some. Here the sample spans roughly 98,000 clones, about four fifths being singletons. Source: peripheral blood, taken from a patient treated with radiotherapy plus ipilimumab. Source of these receptors: a human donor with non-small cell lung cancer that progressed on radiotherapy plus ipilimumab.

This chain connects TRBV29-1 to TRBJ1-1; D unresolved. Trimming shortened V by 4 bases and J by 0 bases, and 9 bases separated the two germline ends. CDR1 is SQVTM and CDR2 is ANQGSEA in the germline V gene. CDR3 length equals 13 residues. CDR3 region: CSVVVSLNTEAFF. CDR3 DNA: TGCAGCGTTGTAGTCAGCCTGAACACTGAAGCTTTCTTT.

The CDR3 sequence is CASSQSVSSYEQYF. Here the CDR3 DNA reads TGCGCCAGCAGTCAATCGGTCAGCTCCTACGAGCAGTACTTC. The chain links TRBV23-1 to TRBJ2-7; D ambiguous. TRBV23-1 is known as an ORF, though its function is uncertain. Trimming cost V 0 bases and J 0 bases, with 6 bases left between them. The CDR3 runs to 14 residues.

The chain carries TRBV6-4 and TRBJ2-1, with 9 nucleotides matching TRBD2. V trimming: 2 bases; J trimming: 2 bases; junction bases outside the gene matches: 4. CDR1 and CDR2 (germline): MRHNA, SNTAGT. The CDR3 contains 16 residues. CDR3 bases: TGTGCCAGCAGTGACAGGATAGCGGGGGCCTACAATGAGCAGTTCTTC. As protein: CASSDRIAGAYNEQFF.

This sequence joins TRBV7-2 and TRBJ2-1; tentative D call: TRBD2 (7 bases). V lost 7 bases and J 2 bases, leaving 15 bases between the germline ends. The CDR3 is made up of 15 amino acids. Germline V gene sequence: CDR1 SGHTA, CDR2 FQGNSA. CDR3 residues: CASTGRGGPYNEQFF. CDR3 in DNA: TGTGCCAGCACCGGTAGGGGGGGCCCCTACAATGAGCAGTTCTTC.

The genes are TRBV5-1 and TRBJ1-1, with D maybe TRBD1 (6 bases). V was clipped by 4 bases and J by 3 bases, with 13 bases between them. CDR3 size: 14 residues. Germline loops: CDR1 SGHRS, CDR2 YFSETQ. DNA for the CDR3: TGCGCCAGCAGCCAATGGGGGGGCGACACTGAAGCTTTCTTT. Amino acids: CASSQWGGDTEAFF.

The chain uses TRBV5-1 and TRBJ2-7; TRBD1 aligns across 7 bases. The V and J ends lost 2 bases and 1 base, in that order; junction bases with no gene match: 9. Germline V gene data show CDR1 as SGHRS and CDR2 as YFSETQ. The CDR3 is made up of 16 amino acids. CDR3 DNA: TGCGCCAGCAGCTTAACACAGGGGACCCGTTCCTACGAGCAGTACTTC. Amino acid sequence: CASSLTQGTRSYEQYF. Using reference TRBV5-1 and TRBJ2-7 for the parts outside the CDR3, the full variable domain is KAGVTQTPRYLIKTRGQQVTLSCSPISGHRSVSWYQQTPGQGLQFLFEYFSETQRNKGNFPGRFSGRQFSNSRSEMNVSTLELGDSALYLCASSLTQGTRSYEQYFGPGTRLTVT.

The chain has TRBV5-1 and TRBJ1-3; perhaps TRBD1 as D (5 bases). The length of the CDR3 is 14 residues. V gave up 5 bases and J gave up 2 bases, with 11 bases separating them. Germline CDR1 SGHRS, CDR2 YFSETQ. CDR3 loop: CASRGTATGNTIYF. Here the CDR3 DNA reads TGCGCCAGCAGGGGGACCGCGACTGGAAACACCATATATTTT.

The V call is TRBV4-2, the J call TRBJ1-6; 11 bases map to TRBD1. The CDR3 runs to 15 residues. CDR1 is LGHNA and CDR2 is YNFKEQ in the germline V gene. Trimming removed 10 bases from V and 9 bases from J; junction bases left unmatched: 11. CDR3 coding DNA: TGTGCCACCCGAGGGGGACAGGGGGGTAGTTCACCCCTCCACTTT. It codes for CATRGGQGGSSPLHF.

This clone was seen a single time. The rearrangement uses TRBV19 and TRBJ2-3; 8 nucleotides agree with TRBD1. After removal of 5 bases from V and 3 bases from J, the junction contained 7 bases not matched to a gene. CDR1 and CDR2 (germline): LNHDA, SQIVND (reference sequence). This CDR3 comprises 15 residues. The CDR3 bases are TGTGCCAGTAGTGGCCGGACAGGGTCAACAGATACGCAGTATTTT. This sequence encodes CASSGRTGSTDTQYF.

The chain joins TRBV20-1 to TRBJ2-5; no reliable D call. The CDR3 spans 11 residues. Germline CDR1 reads DFQATT; CDR2 reads SNEGSKA (reference sequence). Deletions cut 3 bases from V and 7 bases from J, with 9 bases between. The CDR3 nucleotides are TGCAGTGCTAGGGGCTCGGGGACCCAGTACTTC. Translated, it gives CSARGSGTQYF.

The chain couples TRBV28 to TRBJ2-7, with D possibly called TRBD1 or TRBD2 (6 bases each). The CDR3 is made up of 12 amino acids. Germline V gene sequence: CDR1 MDHEN, CDR2 SYDVKM. V was pared by 7 bases and J by 6 bases, with 13 bases between. CDR3 bases: TGTGCCAGCACTCAGGGGCGGGGCGAGCAGTACTTC. Translating gives CASTQGRGEQYF.

CDR3 DNA sequence: TGTGCCTGGGCCAGGGACGGTAGGGGAGCTTTCTTT. Residues: CAWARDGRGAFF. V usage is TRBV30 and J usage is TRBJ1-1; a weak D match, TRBD1 (5 bases). The germline V and J ends were trimmed by 5 bases and 10 bases, with 17 bases remaining between them. The CDR3 spans 12 residues. Germline CDR1 GTSNPN, CDR2 SVGIG (reference sequence).

A single count supports this clone. CDR3 in DNA: TGTGCCACCAGCGGACAGGGAGGCCCCCTGGAGACCCAGTACTTC. This translates into CATSGQGGPLETQYF. The chain is built from TRBV15 and TRBJ2-5, with 8 bases identical to TRBD1. Germline V gene lookup returns CDR1 LNHNV and CDR2 YYDKDF (reference sequence). CDR3 length equals 15 residues. Trimming removed 5 bases from V and 5 bases from J; junction bases left unmatched: 10.

V gene TRBV5-1 combines with J gene TRBJ2-7; TRBD1 might be the D (6 bases). Germline V gene data show CDR1 as SGHRS and CDR2 as YFSETQ. Between the trimmed V and J ends, which lost 4 bases and 1 base, there was a span of 12 bases. This CDR3 has 14 amino acids. The CDR3 here is CASSQGSTSYEQYF. Here the CDR3 DNA reads TGCGCCAGCAGCCAGGGGTCAACGTCCTACGAGCAGTACTTC.

The chain couples TRBV5-1 to TRBJ2-2; 10 nucleotides agree with TRBD2. Unmatched junction bases numbered 9, after V lost 3 bases and J lost 7 bases. The CDR3 totals 16 residues. Germline CDR1 and CDR2: SGHRS and YFSETQ. The CDR3 nucleotides are TGCGCCAGCAGCTCCAGCGGGAGGGCCGTTGGCGGGGAGCTGTTTTTT. Protein sequence: CASSSSGRAVGGELFF.

This clone was recorded only once. CDR3 bases: TGTGCCAGCAGGCGGAGCGGGGGCCACGTCGACGAGCAGTACTTC. Its protein product is CASRRSGGHVDEQYF. The chain joins TRBV2 to TRBJ2-7, with 8 bases matching TRBD2. CDR1 is SNHLY, CDR2 FYNNEI, per germline. J was trimmed by 5 bases and V by 6 bases; bases with no gene match: 12. The CDR3 spans 15 residues.

This rearrangement joins TRBV14 to TRBJ2-5; D gene ambiguous. V lost 0 bases, J lost 4 bases, and 6 bases lay in between. CDR1 and CDR2 from the germline V gene are SGHDN and FVKESK. This CDR3 is built from 13 residues. The CDR3 spells CASSQERRETQYF. DNA of the CDR3: TGTGCCAGCAGCCAAGAGAGAAGAGAGACCCAGTACTTC.

The rearrangement joins TRBV18 to TRBJ1-2; D not certain. From germline, CDR1 is KGHSH and CDR2 LQKENI. V was pared by 3 bases and J by 2 bases, with 1 base between. This CDR3 contains 11 residues. The CDR3 protein is CASSPNYGYTF. The DNA for the CDR3 is TGTGCCAGCTCACCCAACTATGGCTACACCTTC.

V is TRBV11-3 and J is TRBJ2-7; D is tentatively TRBD1 or TRBD2 (6 bases each). Trimming took off 5 bases at V and 3 bases at J, with 11 bases between the two ends. The germline V gene encodes CDR1 SGHNT and CDR2 YENEEA. This CDR3 is 13 amino acids long. CDR3 in DNA: TGTGCCAGCAGCCTAGGAGGGGGCTACGAGCAGTACTTC. As protein: CASSLGGGYEQYF.

This chain connects TRBV27 to TRBJ1-4; 8 nucleotides agree with TRBD1. CDR3 length: 14 amino acids. CDR1 and CDR2 from the germline V gene are MNHEY and SMNVEV (reference sequence). V was clipped by 8 bases and J by 8 bases; unmatched bases: 10. The CDR3 is CASGIQGADEKLFF. As DNA, the CDR3 is TGTGCCAGCGGAATCCAGGGGGCGGACGAAAAACTGTTTTTT.

This chain uses TRBV5-1 with TRBJ2-6, with no clear D. Trimming removed 9 bases from V and 4 bases from J, with 20 bases in between. Germline V CDR1 and CDR2: SGHRS, YFSETQ. This CDR3 has 16 amino acids. CDR3 DNA: TGCGCCACTACGGGCGGTGCCGGCTCCGGGGCCAACGTCCTGACTTTC. Protein: CATTGGAGSGANVLTF.

The V gene is TRBV6-5, the J gene TRBJ1-6, with D possibly TRBD1 on 6 matching bases. CDR3 size: 15 residues. Germline V gene data show CDR1 as MNHEY and CDR2 as SVGAGI. V was pared by 6 bases and J by 4 bases, with 13 bases between. CDR3 sequence (DNA): TGTGCCAGCAGCCAAAGGGGGGGGTATAATTCACCCCTCCACTTT. Translated, it gives CASSQRGGYNSPLHF.

This rearrangement joins TRBV5-4 to TRBJ2-7; tentatively, D is TRBD1 (6 bases). The CDR3 has 16 residues. In germline, CDR1 is SGHNT, CDR2 YYREEE (reference sequence). Trimming removed 4 bases from V and 0 bases from J, with 17 bases in between. The CDR3 spells CASSKTGSPLSYEQYF. In DNA form, the CDR3 reads TGTGCCAGCAGCAAAACAGGGTCCCCGCTCTCCTACGAGCAGTACTTC.

In DNA, the CDR3 is TGTGCCAGCTCACCCGGACAGGGAATGGTTGAGTTCTTC. Translation gives CASSPGQGMVEFF. The rearrangement joins TRBV18 to TRBJ2-1; TRBD1 matches 8 bases. In germline, CDR1 is KGHSH, CDR2 LQKENI. The CDR3 runs 13 residues. Germline trimming cut 3 bases from V and 14 bases from J; bases unmatched to any gene: 9.

The J gene is TRBJ1-1, the V gene TRBV7-2, with a possible D match to TRBD1 (5 bases). Trimming removed 5 bases from V and 7 bases from J, with 14 bases in between. Germline V gene data show CDR1 as SGHTA and CDR2 as FQGNSA. CDR3 length: 13 residues. The CDR3 sequence: CASSVMGLGEAFF. For the CDR3, the DNA is TGTGCCAGCAGCGTCATGGGGCTCGGTGAAGCTTTCTTT.

The chain uses TRBV19 and TRBJ1-6, with 7 positions matching TRBD1. The ends lost 5 bases at V and 7 bases at J; junction bases unmatched: 8. Germline V gene data show CDR1 as LNHDA and CDR2 as SQIVND (reference sequence). CDR3 length: 15 residues. DNA of the CDR3: TGTGCCAGTAGTGTAAACCGGGACAGAAATTCACCCCTCCACTTT. Protein: CASSVNRDRNSPLHF.

The chain joins TRBV5-3 to TRBJ1-1; no clear D. TRBV5-3 is marked as an open reading frame, function uncertain. The V and J ends lost 10 bases and 4 bases respectively, with 17 bases between them. This CDR3 is built from 13 residues. The CDR3 spells CAPPGGRGTEAFF. CDR3 bases: TGTGCCCCTCCTGGAGGGCGCGGCACTGAAGCTTTCTTT.

The table lists this clone with a few counts. The CDR3 region is CASSLFGNQPQHF. The DNA of the CDR3 is TGTGCCAGCAGCTTATTTGGGAATCAGCCCCAGCATTTT. V is TRBV7-9 and J is TRBJ1-5; D is undetermined. Germline V gene sequence: CDR1 SEHNR, CDR2 FQNEAQ (reference sequence). V shed 2 bases and J shed 4 bases, with 6 bases lying between them. CDR3 length equals 13 residues.

The rearrangement links TRBV7-2 to TRBJ1-1, with D possibly matching TRBD1 (6 bases). V lost 1 base to trimming and J lost 6 bases, with 9 bases between them. The V gene's germline CDR1 is SGHTA and CDR2 FQGNSA. The CDR3 covers 13 residues. The CDR3 here is CASSLVSGAEAFF. The CDR3 DNA follows: TGTGCCAGCAGCTTAGTCTCAGGGGCTGAAGCTTTCTTT.